These 32 T cell receptor delta chains came from one sample sequenced in a study of gamma-delta T cells after stem cell transplantation. TCRdb re-called clones from the RT-PCR reads via CATT. The sample has 2,200 or so delta-chain clones, 15% to 20% seen once; the top ten hold around 13%. Sequencing was carried out using gamma-delta T cells. The receptors here all came from a human donor. It is not recorded whose cells these are; they may come from a transplant donor. This table probably holds off-target reads from a library built for another chain.

A few counts support this clone. The chain employs TRDV2 and TRDJ1, with 10 bases aligning to TRDD3. This CDR3 comprises 14 residues. The V gene end was trimmed by 3 bases and the J gene end by 4 bases; junction bases not matched to a gene: 4. CDR1 and CDR2 (germline): GEAIGNYY, EKD. CDR3 DNA: TGTGCCTGTGACGCCTGGGGGATATTCGATAAACTCATCTTT. Residues: CACDAWGIFDKLIF.

This clone was found a few times. The chain couples TRDV2 to TRDJ1, with 9 bases aligning to TRDD3. Germline V lookup: CDR1 GEAIGNYY, CDR2 EKD. This CDR3 has 16 residues. V lost 3 bases, J lost 4 bases, and 11 bases stayed unmatched. The CDR3, as DNA: TGTGCCTGTGACCCTATCCCTACTGGGGGAGTCGATAAACTCATCTTT. Protein product: CACDPIPTGGVDKLIF.

V and J are TRDV2 and TRDJ3; 7 nucleotides line up with TRDD3. V gave up 0 bases and J gave up 0 bases; unmatched junction bases: 7. Germline values: CDR1 GEAIGNYY, CDR2 EKD. The CDR3 sequence is 19 residues long. CDR3 in DNA: TGTGCCTGTGACACCGTGGGGATAACCAGCTCCTGGGACACCCGACAGATGTTTTTC. Protein sequence: CACDTVGITSSWDTRQMFF.

This clone has more than one count but fewer than ten. This chain links TRDV2 with TRDJ1; TRDD3 matches at 13 bases. CDR1 is GEAIGNYY, CDR2 EKD, per germline. The CDR3 runs to 18 residues. V shed 3 bases, J shed 0 bases, and the junction held 9 bases outside the gene matches. The CDR3 DNA reads TGTGCCTGTGACCCAATACTGGGGGATACGCTGTACACCGATAAACTCATCTTT. This translates into CACDPILGDTLYTDKLIF.

This clone was seen only a few times. The chain is built from TRDV2 and TRDJ1, with TRDD3 matching over 7 bases. The CDR3 consists of 20 residues. V lost 2 bases to trimming and J lost 4 bases; unmatched junction nucleotides: 24. The germline V gene encodes CDR1 GEAIGNYY and CDR2 EKD. The CDR3 DNA reads as TGTGCCTGTGACAGTATGGGGATATCAGGCGAGAAGGGGGCTATCGATAAACTCATCTTT. Protein: CACDSMGISGEKGAIDKLIF.

This sequence joins TRDV2 and TRDJ1, with TRDD3 identical over 12 bases. The CDR3 totals 17 residues. With 3 bases clipped from V and 3 bases from J, the junction kept 10 bases outside the gene matches. Germline values: CDR1 GEAIGNYY, CDR2 EKD. The CDR3 coding sequence is TGTGCCTGTGACCCCCTTACTGGGGGATACTATGCCGATAAACTCATCTTT. Translating gives CACDPLTGGYYADKLIF.

The rearrangement uses TRDV2 and TRDJ1; D perhaps matches TRDD3 (5 bases). Trimming removed 0 bases at V and 9 bases at J, with 19 bases between. The CDR3 is 15 residues long. Per the germline V gene, CDR1 is GEAIGNYY and CDR2 is EKD. The CDR3 nucleotides read TGTGCCTGTGACACCGCGGGATCCCTCGATAGGGAACTCATCTTT. Its translation is CACDTAGSLDRELIF.

This clone was counted only a few times. This chain connects TRDV2 to TRDJ1, with 10 bases aligning to TRDD3. CDR1 GEAIGNYY and CDR2 EKD come from the germline V gene. This CDR3 contains 20 residues. The trim removed 0 bases at V and 4 bases at J, leaving 19 bases unmatched. The CDR3 loop reads CACDTVLGDSRRKRDDKLIF. CDR3 sequence (DNA): TGTGCCTGTGACACCGTACTGGGGGATTCACGACGGAAAAGGGACGATAAACTCATCTTT.

This clone was counted a few times. The chain has TRDV2 and TRDJ1; 13 positions match TRDD3. Germline CDR1 GEAIGNYY, CDR2 EKD. The CDR3 runs 18 residues. The V segment lost 3 bases and the J segment 2 bases; nucleotides outside the gene matches: 11. The CDR3 sequence is CACDQLLGDTHRTDKLIF. For the CDR3, the DNA is TGTGCCTGTGACCAACTACTGGGGGATACGCATCGGACCGATAAACTCATCTTT.

The chain employs TRDV2 and TRDJ1, with a weak D call TRDD3 (5 bases). The CDR3 is made up of 15 amino acids. V dropped 0 bases and J dropped 1 base, with 11 bases sitting between them. Germline V lookup: CDR1 GEAIGNYY, CDR2 EKD. CDR3 in amino acids: CACDTVEGFTDKLIF. The CDR3 nucleotides read TGTGCCTGTGACACCGTCGAGGGATTCACCGATAAACTCATCTTT.

This chain joins TRDV2 and TRDJ1, with 10 positions matching TRDD3. CDR3 length equals 19 residues. Germline CDR1 and CDR2: GEAIGNYY and EKD. J gave up 5 bases and V 0 bases, and 17 bases lay outside the gene matches. CDR3 coding DNA: TGTGCCTGTGACACCGTACTTACTGCTACTGGGGGATGGCCTGATAAACTCATCTTT. Amino acid sequence: CACDTVLTATGGWPDKLIF.

The V gene is TRDV2, the J gene TRDJ1; the match to TRDD3 covers 9 bases. The trim removed 6 bases at V and 3 bases at J, leaving 7 bases unmatched. Per the germline V gene, CDR1 is GEAIGNYY and CDR2 is EKD. The CDR3 extends over 14 amino acids. In DNA, the CDR3 is TGTGCCTGTCAGATCCTGGGGGATGCCGATAAACTCATCTTT. This codes for CACQILGDADKLIF.

This clone was seen only a few times. The chain uses TRDV2 and TRDJ3, with TRDD3 as a possible D gene (6 bases). V lost 0 bases and J lost 0, with 14 bases in between. CDR3 length: 19 residues. Germline V CDR1 and CDR2: GEAIGNYY, EKD. CDR3 sequence reads: CACDTAGDPDSWDTRQMFF. CDR3 nucleotides: TGTGCCTGTGACACCGCTGGGGACCCGGACTCCTGGGACACCCGACAGATGTTTTTC.

A single count supports this clone. The rearrangement joins TRDV2 to TRDJ1, with 12 bases matching TRDD3. This CDR3 contains 16 residues. V was clipped by 8 bases and J by 6 bases; unmatched bases: 15. Germline CDR1 is GEAIGNYY and CDR2 is EKD. CDR3 DNA sequence: TGTGCCTCCGACGCGATGGGTCTGGGGGATACGCATAAACTCATCTTT. This translates into CASDAMGLGDTHKLIF.

This rearrangement joins TRDV2 to TRDJ1; D may be TRDD3 (5 bases). This CDR3 is built from 17 residues. Trimming removed 3 bases at V and 0 bases at J, with 19 bases between. In germline, CDR1 is GEAIGNYY, CDR2 EKD. CDR3 DNA sequence: TGTGCCTGTGACCCTCTGGGTGCCCCACCTAACACCGATAAACTCATCTTT. Its translation is CACDPLGAPPNTDKLIF.

About this clone itself: A far bigger clonotype differs at one base, so this is likely a read error. This sequence joins TRDV2 and TRDJ1; 8 bases fit TRDD3. Germline V gene data show CDR1 as GEAIGNYY and CDR2 as EKD. The J segment lost 4 bases and the V segment lost 1 base, leaving 10 bases of the junction unmatched. The CDR3 loop spans 16 amino acids. CDR3 sequence (DNA): TGTGCCTGTGACACGATAACTAGGGGATACCACGATAAACTCATCTTT. It translates to CACDTITRGYHDKLIF.

This chain joins TRDV2 and TRDJ1, with 11 bases identical to TRDD3. This CDR3 is 15 amino acids long. CDR1 is GEAIGNYY, CDR2 EKD, per germline. The V segment lost 1 base and the J segment 7 bases; nucleotides outside the gene matches: 7. In DNA form, the CDR3 reads TGTGCCTGTGACACTTTGGGGGATACGCGGGCTAAACTCATCTTT. Residues: CACDTLGDTRAKLIF.

This clone was seen a few times. The genes are TRDV2 and TRDJ1, with a possible D match to TRDD3 (5 bases). The CDR3 sequence is 17 residues long. Germline V gives CDR1 GEAIGNYY, CDR2 EKD. With 3 bases removed from V and 2 bases from J, the gap between germline ends came to 21 bases. This CDR3 reads CACDPAGAQTHTDKLIF. CDR3 in DNA: TGTGCCTGTGACCCGGCGGGGGCCCAGACCCATACCGATAAACTCATCTTT.

The chain combines TRDV2 with TRDJ1, with D perhaps matching TRDD3 (6 bases). Trimming took 3 bases from V and 5 from J, leaving 21 bases between them. Per germline, CDR1 GEAIGNYY and CDR2 EKD. The length of the CDR3 is 16 residues. CDR3 in DNA: TGTGCCTGTGACCAGGTCGGAAGGGATAAAGAGGATAAACTCATCTTT. Translated, it gives CACDQVGRDKEDKLIF.

This sequence joins TRDV2 and TRDJ1; tentatively, D is TRDD3 (5 bases). Germline V gene data show CDR1 as GEAIGNYY and CDR2 as EKD. The CDR3 runs 18 residues. Trimming pared 0 bases from V and 0 bases from J, leaving 19 bases between. CDR3 nucleotides: TGTGCCTGTGACACCGTTACTGGAAGTGGGAGTTACACCGATAAACTCATCTTT. Translation: CACDTVTGSGSYTDKLIF.

There are a few counts of this clone. This rearrangement joins TRDV2 to TRDJ4; 12 bases align to TRDD3. J was trimmed by 0 bases and V by 1 base; bases with no gene match: 11. The germline gives CDR1 GEAIGNYY, CDR2 EKD. The CDR3 extends over 18 amino acids. This CDR3 reads CACDTAAAGGYEARPLIF. The DNA for the CDR3 is TGTGCCTGTGACACTGCGGCCGCTGGGGGATACGAGGCCAGACCCCTGATCTTT.

The table lists this clone with a few counts. V and J are TRDV2 and TRDJ3; 8 bases are shared with TRDD3. V was clipped by 2 bases and J by 0 bases; unmatched bases: 11. This CDR3 spans 20 amino acids. Germline CDR1 GEAIGNYY, CDR2 EKD. As DNA, the CDR3 is TGTGCCTGTGACAAAGTACTGGGGGGCCGAAGCTCCTGGGACACCCGACAGATGTTTTTC. Translated: CACDKVLGGRSSWDTRQMFF.

The chain combines TRDV2 with TRDJ1; 8 bases agree with TRDD3. Germline CDR1 is GEAIGNYY and CDR2 is EKD. V gave up 1 base and J gave up 0 bases; unmatched junction bases: 9. This CDR3 has 17 amino acids. The CDR3 here is CACDTLLGATYTDKLIF. The CDR3 DNA reads as TGTGCCTGTGACACTTTACTGGGGGCGACGTACACCGATAAACTCATCTTT.

The V gene is TRDV2, the J gene TRDJ1; D ambiguous. The CDR3 contains 14 residues. CDR1 and CDR2 from the germline V gene are GEAIGNYY and EKD. Trimming shortened V by 0 bases and J by 3 bases, and 10 bases separated the two germline ends. The DNA of the CDR3 is TGTGCCTGTGACACCGTATCGGGTCCCGATAAACTCATCTTT. Protein: CACDTVSGPDKLIF.

As for this clone: One end of the junction is discordant with germline, which a read error may explain. This chain joins TRDV2 and TRDJ3, with 13 bases matching TRDD3. The germline V gene encodes CDR1 GEAIGNYY and CDR2 EKD. The CDR3 extends over 20 amino acids. CDR3 sequence (DNA): TGTGCCTGTGACACCGCGACTGGGGGATACGCCTCCCGGGACACCCGACAGATGTTTTTC. This sequence encodes CACDTATGGYASRDTRQMFF.

This clone came up a few times. The chain carries TRDV2 and TRDJ1; 9 nucleotides match TRDD3. CDR3 length: 19 amino acids. Germline CDR1 and CDR2: GEAIGNYY and EKD. V was clipped by 0 bases and J by 0 bases; unmatched bases: 13. CDR3 sequence (DNA): TGTGCCTGTGACACCCTCACTGGGGGAGCCACGCCGTACACCGATAAACTCATCTTT. Translating gives CACDTLTGGATPYTDKLIF.

Within the sample, this clone is large. The chain combines TRDV2 with TRDJ1, with 7 bases that match TRDD3. The ends lost 1 base at V and 4 bases at J; junction bases unmatched: 14. The length of the CDR3 is 17 residues. CDR1 is GEAIGNYY, CDR2 EKD, per germline. CDR3 sequence: CACDTLGAREPGDKLIF. The CDR3 coding sequence is TGTGCCTGTGACACGCTGGGGGCCCGCGAACCGGGCGATAAACTCATCTTT.

The V gene is TRDV2, the J gene TRDJ1, with a tentative D call TRDD3 (6 bases). The CDR3 is 18 amino acids. Trimming took off 0 bases at V and 0 bases at J, with 19 bases between the two ends. Germline V gene sequence: CDR1 GEAIGNYY, CDR2 EKD. CDR3 nucleotide sequence: TGTGCCTGTGACACCGTGCTGAAGCGGGGGACTTACACCGATAAACTCATCTTT. This codes for CACDTVLKRGTYTDKLIF.

This chain links TRDV2 with TRDJ1; TRDD3 matches 8 bases. J was trimmed by 0 bases and V by 0 bases; bases with no gene match: 14. CDR3 length: 19 residues. From germline, CDR1 is GEAIGNYY and CDR2 EKD. In nucleotides, the CDR3 is TGTGCCTGTGACACCGTATCACGTACTGGGGGGCCCCACACCGATAAACTCATCTTT. Translating it yields CACDTVSRTGGPHTDKLIF.

This clone has only a few counts. J is TRDJ1 and V is TRDV2; 8 bases agree with TRDD3. Germline trimming cut 1 base from V and 4 bases from J; bases unmatched to any gene: 7. Germline V gene sequence: CDR1 GEAIGNYY, CDR2 EKD. The CDR3 spans 15 residues. The chain's CDR3 is CACDTIGGFDDKLIF. CDR3 nucleotides: TGTGCCTGTGACACGATTGGGGGATTCGACGATAAACTCATCTTT.

The chain is built from TRDV2 and TRDJ1, with 10 positions matching TRDD3. Germline CDR1 GEAIGNYY, CDR2 EKD. CDR3 length: 18 residues. Trimming cost V 0 bases and J 0 bases; bases outside gene matches: 9. The CDR3 is CACDTVWGIEAYTDKLIF. The CDR3, as DNA: TGTGCCTGTGACACCGTCTGGGGGATAGAAGCTTACACCGATAAACTCATCTTT.

This clone occurred a few times. The chain is built from TRDV2 and TRDJ1, with 8 bases lining up with TRDD3. The CDR3 length is 16 residues. Losses at the gene ends were 3 bases for V and 2 bases for J; bases not matched to a gene: 10. Germline values: CDR1 GEAIGNYY, CDR2 EKD. The CDR3 coding sequence is TGTGCCTGTGACTACCTTACTGGGGGGTCTACCGATAAACTCATCTTT. This gives the protein CACDYLTGGSTDKLIF.